This T cell receptor beta chain was recovered during a study of cytomegalovirus exposure and HLA in healthy donors. Trimming took 4 bases from V and 0 from J, leaving 13 bases between them. Per germline, CDR1 SGHAT and CDR2 FQNNGV. This CDR3 has 15 residues. Vbeta (60) and Jbeta (13) primers were used in the PCR. TCRdb's copy holds only in-frame clones and misses some; the assay was immunoSEQ multiplex PCR. The sample includes about 140,000 clones, around 66% of them seen just once. The chain couples TRBV11-2 to TRBJ2-7; possible D gene TRBD2, 6 bases. This receptor was taken from a woman aged 55-70 years in good health and CMV-seronegative. What was sequenced was PBMCs. The CDR3 loop is CASSWDSSYSYEQYF. DNA for the CDR3: TGTGCCAGCAGCTGGGACTCTTCATACTCCTACGAGCAGTACTTC.